These 27 T cell receptor beta chains came from one sample sequenced in a study of T cells in Graves' hyperthyroidism and ophthalmopathy (dated by TCRdb to the late 2010s). The method was multiplex PCR. Sequencing used an Illumina HiSeq 2000. TCR beta CDR3 regions were amplified from RNA transcripts. A first-round RT-PCR of the TCR CDR3 used the HTBI primer set with the Qiagen OneStep RT-PCR kit. TCRdb reanalyzed the raw reads on its own, using fastp at Q25 for trimming and MiXCR for clone calling, and kept in-frame beta chains. Rows merge per CDR3 protein into single entries with the most common DNA and genes. The sample records approximately 260,000 distinct CDR3 sequences, around 15% of which are singletons. The ten largest clones represent more than 30% of the sample. The sample consisted of blood. The receptors here all came from a woman in her forties or fifties with Graves' hyperthyroidism that later progressed to Graves' ophthalmopathy.

The sample holds many counts of this clonotype. J is TRBJ2-1 and V is TRBV20-1; TRBD2 might be the D (5 bases). The germline V gene has CDR1 DFQATT and CDR2 SNEGSKA (reference sequence). The CDR3 length is 13 residues. V dropped 6 bases and J dropped 5 bases, with 14 bases sitting between them. The chain's CDR3 is CSAPLLRDNEQFF. DNA for the CDR3: TGCAGTGCGCCCTTGCTGAGGGACAATGAGCAGTTCTTC.

This chain connects TRBV20-1 to TRBJ1-1; a weak D match, TRBD1 (5 bases). V was clipped by 0 bases and J by 5 bases, with 10 bases between them. Germline V gene sequence: CDR1 DFQATT, CDR2 SNEGSKA (reference sequence). The CDR3 spans 13 residues. The CDR3, as DNA: TGCAGTGCTAGAGAGGGGGGAGAGACTGAAGCTTTCTTT. This sequence encodes CSAREGGETEAFF.

This clonotype was detected many times. The rearrangement links TRBV29-1 to TRBJ1-6, with unresolved D. Germline V gene sequence: CDR1 SQVTM, CDR2 ANQGSEA. Trimming stripped 4 bases from V and 8 bases from J, with 12 bases between. This CDR3 region has 13 residues. Here the CDR3 reads CSVAGLGDSPLHF. The CDR3 DNA sequence: TGCAGCGTTGCTGGTCTCGGGGATTCACCCCTCCACTTT.

The rearrangement joins TRBV7-3 to TRBJ2-5; 10 bases map to TRBD2. Germline CDR1 is SGHTA and CDR2 is FQGTGA. The V segment lost 4 bases and the J segment 5 bases; nucleotides outside the gene matches: 4. This CDR3 region has 14 residues. The chain's CDR3 is CASSSKREGETQYF. CDR3 sequence (DNA): TGTGCCAGCAGCTCCAAGCGGGAGGGCGAGACCCAGTACTTC.

This clonotype was counted between two and nine times. The V call is TRBV19, the J call TRBJ1-5; D unresolved. V lost 5 bases to trimming and J lost 9 bases, with 11 bases between them. In germline, CDR1 is LNHDA, CDR2 SQIVND (reference sequence). The CDR3 sequence is 12 residues long. CDR3 sequence reads: CASSPLLRPQHF. The CDR3 DNA reads TGTGCCAGTAGTCCTCTGTTAAGGCCCCAGCATTTT.

This clonotype was recorded many times. The chain couples TRBV6-1 to TRBJ2-1; D ambiguous. The germline CDR1 and CDR2 sequences are MNHNS and SASEGT. The CDR3 spans 15 residues. Trimming cost V 1 base and J 3 bases, with 10 bases left between them. The DNA of the CDR3 is TGTGCCAGCAGTGAAGTTAGCTTCGACTACAATGAGCAGTTCTTC. This translates into CASSEVSFDYNEQFF.

In regard to this clonotype: A much more abundant neighbour one base away suggests this may be a read error. The chain carries TRBV4-1 and TRBJ2-7; no clear D. The CDR3 is made up of 14 amino acids. V was cut by 1 base and J by 6 bases, with 13 bases left in between. The V gene's germline CDR1 is MGHRA and CDR2 YSYEKL. This CDR3 reads CASSQVSARCEQYF. CDR3 sequence (DNA): TGCGCCAGCAGCCAAGTGTCGGCCCGCTGCGAGCAGTACTTC.

This clonotype was counted ten times or more. The gene calls are TRBV28 and TRBJ2-7, with TRBD2 as a possible D gene (6 bases). The germline V and J ends were trimmed by 3 bases and 3 bases, with 9 bases remaining between them. This CDR3 comprises 13 residues. The germline V gene has CDR1 MDHEN and CDR2 SYDVKM. In DNA, the CDR3 is TGTGCCAGCAGTTTTTTGGAGGGCTACGAGCAGTACTTC. Its protein product is CASSFLEGYEQYF.

The table lists this clonotype with many counts. V usage is TRBV27 and J usage is TRBJ1-1, with D maybe TRBD1 (6 bases). V was clipped by 3 bases and J by 4 bases, with 15 bases between them. In germline, CDR1 is MNHEY, CDR2 SMNVEV (reference sequence). The CDR3 consists of 15 residues. CDR3 bases: TGTGCCAGCAGTTTGAAGGGCAGGGGCCCCACTGAAGCTTTCTTT. Translating gives CASSLKGRGPTEAFF.

This clonotype was recorded many times. This CDR3 is CASSLAGAPVNEQFF. Here the CDR3 DNA reads TGCGCCAGCAGCTTGGCGGGAGCCCCAGTCAATGAGCAGTTCTTC. This chain connects TRBV5-1 to TRBJ2-1; D perhaps matches TRBD2 (6 bases). V lost 0 bases to trimming and J lost 6 bases, with 13 bases between them. Looked up from germline, CDR1 is SGHRS and CDR2 is YFSETQ. This CDR3 has 15 residues.

This clonotype was counted ten times or more. V is TRBV2 and J is TRBJ2-3; D is ambiguous. The CDR3 consists of 12 residues. Germline V lookup: CDR1 SNHLY, CDR2 FYNNEI. The V end was cut by 6 bases, the J end by 0 bases, with 4 bases between. DNA of the CDR3: TGTGCCAGCAGCGACAGCACAGATACGCAGTATTTT. The encoded protein is CASSDSTDTQYF.

This clonotype was detected many times. The genes are TRBV7-2 and TRBJ1-2; tentative D call: TRBD1 (6 bases). In germline, CDR1 is SGHTA, CDR2 FQGNSA. CDR3 size: 15 residues. V was pared by 2 bases and J by 8 bases, with 18 bases between. CDR3 sequence: CASSLSAGTYNGYTF. The CDR3 DNA reads as TGTGCCAGCAGCTTATCTGCCGGGACATATAACGGCTACACCTTC. Full variable domain (missing parts from reference TRBV7-2 and TRBJ1-2): GAGVSQSPSNKVTEKGKDVELRCDPISGHTALYWYRQSLGQGLEFLIYFQGNSAPDKSGLPSDRFSAERTGGSVSTLTIQRTQQEDSAVYLCASSLSAGTYNGYTFGSGTRLTVV.

In its sample, this clonotype was seen many times. The rearrangement uses TRBV5-1 and TRBJ2-1, with TRBD2 matching 9 bases. CDR3 size: 14 residues. Germline CDR1 SGHRS, CDR2 YFSETQ. The V and J ends lost 5 bases and 10 bases, in that order; junction bases with no gene match: 10. CDR3 loop: CASSSGLAAGEQFF. CDR3 coding DNA: TGCGCCAGCAGTTCGGGACTAGCCGCGGGGGAGCAGTTCTTC.

In its sample, this clonotype was seen many times. The chain links TRBV5-1 to TRBJ2-7; D perhaps matches TRBD2 (5 bases). CDR3 length: 14 residues. The germline V and J ends were trimmed by 0 bases and 7 bases, with 14 bases remaining between them. Germline CDR1 SGHRS, CDR2 YFSETQ. CDR3 in amino acids: CASSLDVGRGEQYF. The DNA of the CDR3 is TGCGCCAGCAGCTTGGATGTCGGACGCGGGGAGCAGTACTTC.

This clonotype was counted at least ten times. This chain connects TRBV7-9 to TRBJ2-1; D assignment may be TRBD1 or TRBD2 (5 bases each). CDR3 length: 14 amino acids. CDR1 is SEHNR and CDR2 is FQNEAQ in the germline V gene (reference sequence). Between the trimmed V and J ends, which lost 4 bases and 6 bases, there was a span of 13 bases. Here the CDR3 reads CASSSRDRGNEQFF. The CDR3 coding sequence is TGTGCCAGCAGCTCCCGGGACCGCGGCAATGAGCAGTTCTTC.

This clonotype has ten or more counts. This chain joins TRBV7-9 and TRBJ1-5; D remains unclear. The V end was cut by 5 bases, the J end by 3 bases, with 8 bases between. Looked up from germline, CDR1 is SEHNR and CDR2 is FQNEAQ (reference sequence). The CDR3 covers 13 residues. CDR3 DNA: TGTGCCAGCAGCCCGATATCCAATCAGCCCCAGCATTTT. This translates into CASSPISNQPQHF.

The rearrangement links TRBV7-3 to TRBJ2-3, with D maybe TRBD2 (6 bases). This CDR3 is 14 amino acids long. The V end was cut by 4 bases, the J end by 3 bases, with 11 bases between. Germline lookup yields CDR1 SGHTA and CDR2 FQGTGA. The CDR3 DNA reads as TGTGCCAGCAGCTCGGAGGCGGGGACAGATACGCAGTATTTT. Translating it yields CASSSEAGTDTQYF.

This clonotype was detected many times. This chain connects TRBV6-1 to TRBJ1-1; unclear D gene. The V end lost 5 bases, the J end lost 7 bases, and 11 bases lay between the germline ends. The CDR3 runs to 12 residues. Germline CDR1 and CDR2: MNHNS and SASEGT. The chain's CDR3 is CASSSRWSEAFF. The CDR3 DNA is TGTGCCAGCAGTTCCAGATGGAGTGAAGCTTTCTTT.

There are many counts of this clonotype. CDR3 loop: CSASKRENFYEQYF. The CDR3 nucleotides are TGCAGTGCTAGTAAACGGGAGAACTTCTACGAGCAGTACTTC. The J gene is TRBJ2-7, the V gene TRBV20-1; D is possibly TRBD2 (6 bases). V was trimmed by 3 bases and J by 3 bases, leaving 15 bases between them. There are 14 residues in the CDR3. CDR1 DFQATT and CDR2 SNEGSKA come from the germline V gene (reference sequence).

This clonotype was counted between two and nine times. The CDR3, as DNA: TGTGCCAGCAGCTTTGGTCGAACTAGCGGGGGGTCCTACGAGCAGTACTTC. It yields the protein CASSFGRTSGGSYEQYF. The chain links TRBV5-6 to TRBJ2-7; 12 bases fit TRBD2. The CDR3 has 17 amino acids. V was clipped by 2 bases and J by 1 base; unmatched bases: 7. Germline V lookup: CDR1 SGHDT, CDR2 YYEEEE.

This clonotype turned up a few times. This chain links TRBV19 with TRBJ1-5; 7 bases align to TRBD1. There are 16 residues in the CDR3. CDR1 LNHDA and CDR2 SQIVND come from the germline V gene (reference sequence). The trim removed 3 bases at V and 2 bases at J, leaving 7 bases unmatched. CDR3 DNA: TGTGCCAGTAGTATCTATGGCGGGACAGGCAATCAGCCCCAGCATTTT. Translated, it gives CASSIYGGTGNQPQHF.

This clonotype came up many times. This chain links TRBV2 with TRBJ2-7; 9 bases agree with TRBD2. The junction had 7 bases not matched to a gene; V was cut back by 5 bases and J by 2 bases. This CDR3 region has 15 residues. Germline CDR1 reads SNHLY; CDR2 reads FYNNEI. CDR3 sequence (DNA): TGTGCCAGCAGTTGGGCGGCGGGAGGGACCTACGAGCAGTACTTC. Translated: CASSWAAGGTYEQYF. The variable domain in full, completed from reference TRBV2 and TRBJ2-7, reads EPEVTQTPSHQVTQMGQEVILRCVPISNHLYFYWYRQILGQKVEFLVSFYNNEISEKSEIFDDQFSVERPDGSNFTLKIRSTKLEDSAMYFCASSWAAGGTYEQYFGPGTRLTVT.

V usage is TRBV2 and J usage is TRBJ2-2; 10 nucleotides match TRBD1. Germline V gene data show CDR1 as SNHLY and CDR2 as FYNNEI. This CDR3 is built from 15 residues. Trimming removed 4 bases from V and 4 bases from J; junction bases left unmatched: 3. CDR3 nucleotides: TGTGCCAGCAGTGCCAGGACAGGGGGCACCGGGGAGCTGTTTTTT. Encoded protein: CASSARTGGTGELFF.

This chain joins TRBV7-9 and TRBJ2-1; 9 nucleotides align to TRBD1. V lost 5 bases to trimming and J lost 6 bases; unmatched junction nucleotides: 11. The CDR3 is made up of 16 amino acids. Germline V gives CDR1 SEHNR, CDR2 FQNEAQ (reference sequence). The CDR3 nucleotides are TGTGCCAGCAGCGGGACCGGGACAGGGATATCCAATGAGCAGTTCTTC. Encoded protein: CASSGTGTGISNEQFF.

In regard to this clonotype: Being one base from a much bigger clone, this may be a read error. This is likely a read error, given that the CDR3 carries no conserved phenylalanine or tryptophan at its end. The chain employs TRBV7-3 and TRBJ1-1; D unclear. There are 14 residues in the CDR3. Looked up from germline, CDR1 is SGHTA and CDR2 is FQGTGA. V was pared by 4 bases and J by 4 bases, with 13 bases between. The CDR3, as DNA: TGTGCCAGCAGCTCGGACCCGGCGAGCACTGAAGCTTTCTCT. The encoded protein is CASSSDPASTEAFS.

Ten or more counts support this clonotype. This chain links TRBV11-2 with TRBJ1-5; the match to TRBD1 covers 8 bases. This CDR3 has 18 amino acids. J was trimmed by 7 bases and V by 1 base; bases with no gene match: 15. CDR1 is SGHAT, CDR2 FQNNGV, per germline. The DNA of the CDR3 is TGTGCCAGCAGCTTAGCAGCTCGGACAGGGAAAAATGGGCAGCCCCAGCATTTT. Protein: CASSLAARTGKNGQPQHF.

There are a few counts of this clonotype. The rearrangement uses TRBV19 and TRBJ1-2; D is possibly TRBD1 (5 bases). The CDR3 extends over 15 amino acids. Trimming took 6 bases from V and 2 from J, leaving 16 bases between them. The V gene's germline CDR1 is LNHDA and CDR2 SQIVND (reference sequence). This CDR3 is CASSPWGRPNYGYTF. The CDR3 DNA sequence: TGTGCCAGTAGCCCATGGGGACGGCCGAACTATGGCTACACCTTC.